The rows below give T cell receptor beta chains drawn from one sample of a study of CD8+CD57+ T cells in acquired aplastic anemia. MiXCR, run by TCRdb on the reads, gives a single entry per CDR3 protein. The sample shows about 81,000 distinct CDR3 sequences, roughly half of them seen only once. Material: sorted CD4+, CD8+, or CD8+CD57+ T cells (not recorded which) from PBMCs. The origin of the receptors is a human donor in good health, serving as a control. CDR3s include the opening cysteine and the closing phenylalanine or tryptophan. The order of the fields is clone size, D gene, J gene, CDR3 length, V gene, CDR3 DNA, CDR3 protein. The D gene is left open where the match is weak. Expanded clones get a size class; other rows say once, few or many, or leave the size out.

>-|TRBD2|TRBJ2-5|15|TRBV7-9
TGTGCCAGCAGCCTAGGACTAGCAGCGCAAGAGACCCAGTACTTC
CASSLGLAAQETQYF
>many|TRBD1|TRBJ1-5|13|TRBV7-7
TGTGCCAGCGGAAGGACAGGGAATCAGCCCCAGCATTTT
CASGRTGNQPQHF
>-|-|TRBJ1-1|14|TRBV30
TGTGCCTGGACCCCCGGGACACTGAACACTGAAGCTTTCTTT
CAWTPGTLNTEAFF
>many|-|TRBJ2-2|12|TRBV24-1
TGTGCCACCCGCGGGCGGACCGGGGAGCTGTTTTTT
CATRGRTGELFF
>-|-|TRBJ2-7|16|TRBV29-1
TGCAGCGTTGAGATTGGGGGGTCAGGAAAAGACTACGAGCAGTACTTC
CSVEIGGSGKDYEQYF
>few|-|TRBJ1-1|13|TRBV2
TGTGCCATCAGTGAGTCCGTCTTCGGTGAAGCTTTCTTT
CAISESVFGEAFF
>-|TRBD1|TRBJ2-7|15|TRBV10-3
TGTGCCATCACCGACGGACAGGGGTCGTCCTACGAGCAGTACTTC
CAITDGQGSSYEQYF
>-|TRBD1|TRBJ1-2|15|TRBV19
TGTGCCAGTAGTACCAGACAGGGGCGCGCCTATGGCTACACCTTC
CASSTRQGRAYGYTF
>-|TRBD2|TRBJ2-3|18|TRBV2
TGTGCCAGCAGCTTAGAGCTAGCGGGAGGGTTACGAACAGATACGCAGTATTTT
CASSLELAGGLRTDTQYF
>many|-|TRBJ1-1|14|TRBV9
TGTGCCAGCAGCGTAGGAGGGGGGGAAACTGAAGCTTTCTTT
CASSVGGGETEAFF
>many|TRBD1|TRBJ1-5|15|TRBV2
TGTGCCAGCAGTAGCGGACAGGGGGCGCGTCAGCCCCAGCATTTT
CASSSGQGARQPQHF
>-|-|TRBJ1-6|11|TRBV10-3
TGTGCCACCGGGTATAATTCACCCCTCCACTTT
CATGYNSPLHF
>-|-|TRBJ2-3|16|TRBV25-1
TGTGCCAGCAGTGCCGGCGGCGGAGGGGGCACAGATACGCAGTATTTT
CASSAGGGGGTDTQYF
>-|-|TRBJ1-3|14|TRBV28
TGTGCCAGCAGTTTAGGGGGTTCTGGAAACACCATATATTTT
CASSLGGSGNTIYF
>-|-|TRBJ1-1|13|TRBV10-3
TGTGCCAGCAGTTACGCGGGGAGGGCTGAAGCTTTCTTT
CASSYAGRAEAFF
>many|-|TRBJ1-1|12|TRBV5-5
TGTGCCAGCAGTCGGGACGGAATCTCTGCTTTCTTT
CASSRDGISAFF
>-|-|TRBJ1-2|17|TRBV7-3
TGTGCCAGCAAGGACCCCGGTTGGCCGGGCAGGGATCATGGCTACACCTTC
CASKDPGWPGRDHGYTF
>-|-|TRBJ2-7|16|TRBV15
TGTGCCACCAGCAGAGGGAGGGGGGCGGAATTCTACGAGCAGTACTTC
CATSRGRGAEFYEQYF
>-|TRBD1|TRBJ1-2|14|TRBV20-1
TGCAGTGCTCCCACCGGGACAGAAAACTATGGCTACACCTTC
CSAPTGTENYGYTF